Below are 18 T cell receptor beta chains sequenced from a single sample in a study of shared clonotypes between healthy human individuals. Measured with immunoSEQ multiplex PCR; TCRdb has only the in-frame clones, and not every one. In the table there are around 1.9 million clones, 93% of which are singletons. The naive CD8 subset, CD45RO-negative cells positively selected for CCR7, excluded terminally differentiated effector memory CD45RA+ cells. Sequenced material: naive CD8+ T cells from PBMCs. The receptors were sampled from a man aged 18 to 30 in good health. Some clones in this sample may be carry-over from other donors' samples.

This clone was seen a single time. The V gene is TRBV9, the J gene TRBJ2-7; TRBD1 matches at 8 bases. V shed 4 bases and J 0 bases; nucleotides not matched to a gene: 6. The germline CDR1 and CDR2 sequences are SGDLS and YYNGEE. The CDR3 loop spans 15 amino acids. Here the CDR3 reads CASSLNRGASYEQYF. In nucleotides, the CDR3 is TGTGCCAGCAGCCTCAACAGGGGGGCCTCCTACGAGCAGTACTTC.

Concerning this clone itself: This sample includes further DNA sequences coding for the same CDR3. The chain uses TRBV28 and TRBJ1-1, with a weak D call TRBD1 (5 bases). The CDR3 runs to 13 residues. V was cut by 3 bases and J by 5 bases, with 10 bases left in between. Germline CDR1 is MDHEN and CDR2 is SYDVKM. CDR3 in amino acids: CASSLGVGTEAFF. The CDR3 coding sequence is TGTGCCAGCAGTTTGGGGGTGGGGACTGAAGCTTTCTTT.

The count of this clone is one. The chain has TRBV27 and TRBJ2-5, with a weak D call TRBD1 (6 bases). The CDR3 is made up of 14 amino acids. CDR1 is MNHEY and CDR2 is SMNVEV in the germline V gene (reference sequence). Trimming took off 8 bases at V and 5 bases at J, with 18 bases between the two ends. CDR3 region: CASGSGVAGETQYF. CDR3 coding DNA: TGTGCCAGCGGATCAGGGGTGGCCGGGGAGACCCAGTACTTC.

J is TRBJ2-1 and V is TRBV4-1; D call uncertain. The germline CDR1 and CDR2 sequences are MGHRA and YSYEKL. V lost 4 bases and J 10 bases, leaving 17 bases between the germline ends. This CDR3 has 14 amino acids. CDR3 sequence reads: CASSPAVGSGEQFF. CDR3 in DNA: TGCGCCAGCAGCCCCGCCGTGGGATCAGGAGAGCAGTTCTTC.

The CDR3 coding sequence is TGTGCCAGCAGCCCGATCCGGAATACGCAGTATTTT. Residues: CASSPIRNTQYF. This rearrangement joins TRBV11-2 to TRBJ2-3; D gene ambiguous. Per germline, CDR1 SGHAT and CDR2 FQNNGV. This CDR3 contains 12 residues. The V end was cut by 5 bases, the J end by 7 bases, with 10 bases between.

The chain is built from TRBV4-2 and TRBJ2-7; 10 bases map to TRBD2. J was trimmed by 2 bases and V by 4 bases; bases with no gene match: 11. The CDR3 runs 17 residues. The germline CDR1 and CDR2 sequences are LGHNA and YNFKEQ. The CDR3 region is CASSPLTSGTGPYEQYF. CDR3 nucleotide sequence: TGTGCCAGCAGCCCGCTTACTAGCGGGACCGGACCCTACGAGCAGTACTTC.

The gene calls are TRBV6-5 and TRBJ2-1; 9 bases line up with TRBD2. This CDR3 is 16 amino acids long. CDR1 and CDR2 from the germline V gene are MNHEY and SVGAGI. V lost 4 bases to trimming and J lost 8 bases; unmatched junction nucleotides: 12. The CDR3: CASSSRISGGGDEQFF. The CDR3 nucleotides read TGTGCCAGCAGTTCGAGGATTAGCGGGGGTGGGGATGAGCAGTTCTTC.

The chain joins TRBV28 to TRBJ1-5; D remains unclear. V was shortened by 1 base and J by 1 base, with 11 bases between the two germline ends. Germline assignment: CDR1 MDHEN and CDR2 SYDVKM. The CDR3 extends over 16 amino acids. The CDR3 nucleotides read TGTGCCAGCAGTTTATTGACCGGGTTAAGCAATCAGCCCCAGCATTTT. This codes for CASSLLTGLSNQPQHF.

The V and J genes are TRBV9 and TRBJ1-1; 7 positions agree with TRBD1. J was trimmed by 4 bases and V by 3 bases; bases with no gene match: 12. CDR1 and CDR2 (germline): SGDLS, YYNGEE. This CDR3 contains 16 residues. For the CDR3, the DNA is TGTGCCAGCAGCGGTAGACAGGGCGCGCTGGGCACTGAAGCTTTCTTT. This gives the protein CASSGRQGALGTEAFF.

The V and J genes are TRBV7-3 and TRBJ2-3; no clear D gene. V was cut by 1 base and J by 2 bases, with 16 bases left in between. Per germline, CDR1 SGHTA and CDR2 FQGTGA. The CDR3 covers 17 residues. The CDR3 loop is CASSLNPRWKATDTQYF. The CDR3, as DNA: TGTGCCAGCAGCTTAAACCCCAGATGGAAAGCCACAGATACGCAGTATTTT. Full variable domain (missing parts from reference TRBV7-3 and TRBJ2-3): GAGVSQTPSNKVTEKGKYVELRCDPISGHTALYWYRQSLGQGPEFLIYFQGTGAADDSGLPNDRFFAVRPEGSVSTLKIQRTERGDSAVYLCASSLNPRWKATDTQYFGPGTRLTVL.

This clone appeared once. The chain employs TRBV28 and TRBJ1-2; unclear D gene. V lost 7 bases to trimming and J lost 0 bases, with 6 bases between them. This CDR3 contains 12 residues. Germline CDR1 is MDHEN and CDR2 is SYDVKM. The CDR3 DNA is TGTGCCAGCAATACAGCTAACTATGGCTACACCTTC. Its translation is CASNTANYGYTF.

This chain links TRBV28 with TRBJ2-1; tentative D call: TRBD2 (6 bases). The CDR3 consists of 13 residues. Germline assignment: CDR1 MDHEN and CDR2 SYDVKM. Between the trimmed V and J ends, which lost 7 bases and 5 bases, there was a span of 12 bases. In nucleotides, the CDR3 is TGTGCCAGCACTGACGGGGGAAACAATGAGCAGTTCTTC. It codes for CASTDGGNNEQFF.

The rearrangement links TRBV7-9 to TRBJ1-1; maybe TRBD1 (6 bases). The V gene lost 8 bases and the J gene lost 1 base, with 20 bases spanning the gap. The CDR3 sequence is 16 residues long. Germline V lookup: CDR1 SEHNR, CDR2 FQNEAQ (reference sequence). The CDR3 bases are TGTGCCAGCGGAGGTTCCAGGGGCGGAAGGAACACTGAAGCTTTCTTT. Encoded protein: CASGGSRGGRNTEAFF.

The chain carries TRBV7-9 and TRBJ2-1; unclear D gene. CDR1 SEHNR and CDR2 FQNEAQ come from the germline V gene (reference sequence). This CDR3 is built from 15 residues. Deletions cut 5 bases from V and 6 bases from J, with 17 bases between. CDR3 in DNA: TGTGCCAGCAGCCCGAGCCGGCTAACCTCCAATGAGCAGTTCTTC. Translating it yields CASSPSRLTSNEQFF.

This clone was observed a single time. This sequence joins TRBV7-8 and TRBJ2-7, with 8 bases matching TRBD1. Per germline, CDR1 SGHVS and CDR2 FQNEAQ. Trimming took 3 bases from V and 4 from J; bases not matched to a gene: 5. This CDR3 is 14 amino acids long. The CDR3 region has the DNA TGTGCCAGCAGCTTCCCGGACAGGGTGTACGAGCAGTACTTC. Protein sequence: CASSFPDRVYEQYF.

This chain links TRBV27 with TRBJ2-2; tentatively, D is TRBD1 (6 bases). Germline assignment: CDR1 MNHEY and CDR2 SMNVEV (reference sequence). The CDR3 sequence is 14 residues long. Trimming removed 8 bases from V and 4 bases from J, with 14 bases in between. CDR3 residues: CASADRTFTGELFF. In nucleotides, the CDR3 is TGTGCCAGCGCCGACAGGACATTCACCGGGGAGCTGTTTTTT.

This clone was counted once. The V and J genes are TRBV7-9 and TRBJ2-1, with D tentatively TRBD2 (6 bases). Germline V gene sequence: CDR1 SEHNR, CDR2 FQNEAQ (reference sequence). This CDR3 contains 15 residues. Trimming left V 5 bases short and J 9 bases short, with 20 bases between. CDR3 residues: CASSNGLTPTSEQFF. For the CDR3, the DNA is TGTGCCAGCAGCAACGGACTAACACCTACAAGTGAGCAGTTCTTC.

The chain combines TRBV29-1 with TRBJ2-1; D is possibly TRBD1 (5 bases). Trimming took 4 bases from V and 8 from J, leaving 18 bases between them. Germline CDR1 SQVTM, CDR2 ANQGSEA. The CDR3 covers 14 residues. This CDR3 reads CSVVDRGGVDEQFF. The DNA of the CDR3 is TGCAGCGTTGTCGATAGGGGCGGAGTGGATGAGCAGTTCTTC.